Shown below are 20 T cell receptor beta chains from a single sample sequenced in a study of response to subunit inactivated influenza vaccine. One entry per CDR3 protein, called by TCRdb with MiXCR from the RT-PCR reads. The sample has 400,000 to 650,000 distinct CDR3 sequences, approximately 6.9% seen once. The source was PBMCs from blood, collected roughly 24 months after vaccination. The source is a man between 45 and 75 years old who received an inactivated influenza vaccine.

The table lists this clonotype with a few counts. This chain links TRBV9 with TRBJ1-4; no firm D call. Trimming left V 0 bases short and J 7 bases short, with 10 bases between. From germline, CDR1 is SGDLS and CDR2 YYNGEE. There are 14 residues in the CDR3. The CDR3 spells CASSVGGVSEKLFF. The CDR3 DNA reads TGTGCCAGCAGCGTAGGGGGTGTGAGTGAAAAACTGTTTTTT.

This rearrangement joins TRBV20-1 to TRBJ2-7; 8 bases fit TRBD1. The V gene end was trimmed by 6 bases and the J gene end by 0 bases; junction bases not matched to a gene: 10. The CDR3 sequence is 15 residues long. Germline CDR1 reads DFQATT; CDR2 reads SNEGSKA (reference sequence). The CDR3 loop is CSANTRQGHSYEQYF. The CDR3 DNA is TGCAGTGCGAACACGCGACAGGGGCACTCCTACGAGCAGTACTTC.

V usage is TRBV12-3 or TRBV12-4 and J usage is TRBJ2-3; 11 positions match TRBD2. V shed 8 bases and J 6 bases; nucleotides not matched to a gene: 13. This CDR3 has 16 residues. The CDR3 loop is CASRSLAGGPGDTQYF. CDR3 DNA sequence: TGTGCCAGCCGTTCTTTAGCGGGGGGGCCAGGGGATACGCAGTATTTT.

This clonotype was seen at least ten times. This chain joins TRBV6-5 and TRBJ1-1, with D perhaps matching TRBD1 (6 bases). This CDR3 contains 14 residues. V lost 3 bases, J lost 3 bases, and 11 bases lay in between. Germline-derived CDR1 and CDR2 are MNHEY and SVGAGI. The CDR3, as DNA: TGTGCCAGCAGTTATGGGGGCGCGGACACTGAAGCTTTCTTT. It specifies CASSYGGADTEAFF.

A few counts support this clonotype. V gene TRBV2 combines with J gene TRBJ2-2, with 7 bases matching TRBD2. Germline values: CDR1 SNHLY, CDR2 FYNNEI. The CDR3 consists of 17 residues. The V and J ends lost 3 bases and 10 bases, in that order; junction bases with no gene match: 17. The CDR3 coding sequence is TGTGCCAGCAGTGAGCCCTTGGCCGGGACTAATGTGGTGGAGCTGTTTTTT. Its translation is CASSEPLAGTNVVELFF.

This clonotype was picked up many times. This chain uses TRBV5-1 with TRBJ2-1; 8 bases map to TRBD1. The CDR3 length is 16 residues. V was clipped by 4 bases and J by 2 bases; unmatched bases: 8. Germline assignment: CDR1 SGHRS and CDR2 YFSETQ. For the CDR3, the DNA is TGCGCCAGCAGCCCTGGACAGGGAAGGGCCTACAATGAGCAGTTCTTC. It translates to CASSPGQGRAYNEQFF.

This clonotype was seen a few times. The chain recombines TRBV5-1 with TRBJ2-5; D not certain. This CDR3 is 14 amino acids long. Trimming removed 6 bases at V and 0 bases at J, with 12 bases between. The germline V gene has CDR1 SGHRS and CDR2 YFSETQ. CDR3 coding DNA: TGCGCCAGCACCCGGGCCGGATACCAAGAGACCCAGTACTTC. Translated: CASTRAGYQETQYF.

This clonotype was observed a few times. V is TRBV12-3 or TRBV12-4 and J is TRBJ2-1; 7 nucleotides match TRBD2. V dropped 6 bases and J dropped 7; count of bases not matched to a gene: 12. The CDR3 is 15 amino acids. The CDR3 DNA is TGTGCCAGCAGACGAAAGACTAGCCGGGGGAATGAGCAGTTCTTC. This translates into CASRRKTSRGNEQFF.

The V gene is TRBV11-2, the J gene TRBJ2-7, with D hard to call. The CDR3 contains 13 residues. V was trimmed by 1 base and J by 2 bases, leaving 6 bases between them. CDR1 is SGHAT, CDR2 FQNNGV, per germline. The CDR3 loop reads CASSLAPAYEQYF. For the CDR3, the DNA is TGTGCCAGCAGCTTAGCCCCAGCCTACGAGCAGTACTTC.

The chain links TRBV24-1 to TRBJ2-1, with D possibly TRBD1 on 5 matching bases. This CDR3 has 14 residues. Between the trimmed V and J ends, which lost 3 bases and 5 bases, there was a span of 10 bases. Germline V gene data show CDR1 as KGHDR and CDR2 as SFDVKD. The CDR3 DNA reads TGTGCCACCAGTGATACCGACAGCAACAATGAGCAGTTCTTC. Amino acids: CATSDTDSNNEQFF.

The chain uses TRBV12-3 or TRBV12-4 and TRBJ2-1, with 16 bases aligning to TRBD2. Trimming removed 8 bases from V and 10 bases from J; junction bases left unmatched: 8. This CDR3 is 15 amino acids long. CDR3 nucleotides: TGTGCCAGCGCCCCCGGGACTAGCGGGGGGGAGGAGCAGTTCTTC. Amino acids: CASAPGTSGGEEQFF.

This clonotype occurred a few times. The chain employs TRBV7-2 and TRBJ2-7; D gene unclear. CDR3 length: 14 amino acids. Germline loops: CDR1 SGHTA, CDR2 FQGNSA. Trimming removed 4 bases at V and 3 bases at J, with 13 bases between. The CDR3 protein is CASSSPPTNYEQYF. DNA of the CDR3: TGTGCCAGCAGCTCTCCCCCCACCAACTACGAGCAGTACTTC.

The chain has TRBV6-5 and TRBJ2-1; 11 bases line up with TRBD2. Germline V gene data show CDR1 as MNHEY and CDR2 as SVGAGI. The CDR3 loop spans 15 amino acids. V trimming: 2 bases; J trimming: 7 bases; junction bases outside the gene matches: 4. The CDR3: CASSYNRLAGNEQFF. The DNA for the CDR3 is TGTGCCAGCAGTTACAATAGACTAGCGGGGAATGAGCAGTTCTTC.

This clonotype was detected many times. The chain joins TRBV20-1 to TRBJ2-2, with a possible D match to TRBD1 (5 bases). CDR1 and CDR2 from the germline V gene are DFQATT and SNEGSKA (reference sequence). Trimming removed 1 base at V and 3 bases at J, with 12 bases between. This CDR3 contains 15 residues. CDR3 protein: CSARGSGIDTGELFF. The CDR3 nucleotides are TGCAGTGCTAGAGGGTCAGGGATCGACACCGGGGAGCTGTTTTTT.

This clonotype was counted ten times or more. The CDR3 coding sequence is TGTGCCAGCAGCCAAGAAGACAGGGGGACCTACGAGCAGTACTTC. It is translated as CASSQEDRGTYEQYF. This sequence joins TRBV4-2 and TRBJ2-7; TRBD1 aligns across 9 bases. V lost 0 bases, J lost 2 bases, and 2 bases stayed unmatched. CDR3 length equals 15 residues. Looked up from germline, CDR1 is LGHNA and CDR2 is YNFKEQ.

The genes are TRBV7-9 and TRBJ1-2; D unclear. V lost 0 bases to trimming and J lost 3 bases, with 8 bases between them. The CDR3 is 14 residues long. CDR1 and CDR2 from the germline V gene are SEHNR and FQNEAQ (reference sequence). CDR3 nucleotide sequence: TGTGCCAGCAGCTTAGCCGAGGACGACTATGGCTACACCTTC. Translating gives CASSLAEDDYGYTF. The complete variable domain, with remaining parts taken from reference TRBV7-9 and TRBJ1-2, reads DTGVSQNPRHKITKRGQNVTFRCDPISEHNRLYWYRQTLGQGPEFLTYFQNEAQLEKSRLLSDRFSAERPKGSFSTLEIQRTEQGDSAMYLCASSLAEDDYGYTFGSGTRLTVV.

This clonotype was counted a few times. The chain couples TRBV7-2 to TRBJ1-2, with a weak D call TRBD1 (6 bases). The V gene's germline CDR1 is SGHTA and CDR2 FQGNSA. V lost 0 bases and J 8 bases, leaving 16 bases between the germline ends. The length of the CDR3 is 15 residues. The CDR3 loop reads CASSLAQGQVWGYTF. In DNA form, the CDR3 reads TGTGCCAGCAGCTTAGCGCAGGGACAAGTGTGGGGCTACACCTTC.

The chain carries TRBV29-1 and TRBJ2-5; 8 bases line up with TRBD2. V was pared by 4 bases and J by 4 bases, with 5 bases of the junction left unmatched. Germline values: CDR1 SQVTM, CDR2 ANQGSEA. The CDR3 spans 13 residues. CDR3 sequence: CSVVTSVVETQYF. In DNA form, the CDR3 reads TGCAGCGTTGTGACTAGCGTGGTAGAGACCCAGTACTTC.

This clonotype rates as medium-sized. This rearrangement joins TRBV28 to TRBJ2-5, with a possible D match to TRBD1 (6 bases). Germline assignment: CDR1 MDHEN and CDR2 SYDVKM. CDR3 length: 14 residues. V dropped 3 bases and J dropped 5 bases, with 13 bases sitting between them. The DNA for the CDR3 is TGTGCCAGCAGTTTTTGGGGGCCCTGGGAGACCCAGTACTTC. Its translation: CASSFWGPWETQYF.

This chain connects TRBV12-3 or TRBV12-4 to TRBJ2-1; D unclear. Trimming left V 3 bases short and J 15 bases short, with 15 bases between. The CDR3 has 12 amino acids. The CDR3 loop is CASSLSTVHGFF. The CDR3 bases are TGTGCCAGCAGTTTGAGCACTGTCCATGGGTTCTTC.